A selection of T cell receptor beta chains follows, all from one sample in a study of T-cell reconstitution after alpha-beta-depleted transplantation in children. TCRdb called the PCR reads again in MiXCR, with one record for every CDR3 protein. The sample holds approximately 800,000 distinct CDR3 sequences; under 20% are singletons and the top ten take approximately 4.5%. This specimen was PBMCs, mostly from graft donor cells, taken 360 days after TCRalphabeta/CD19-depleted stem cell transplant. These receptor sequences come from a male patient between 5 and 17 years old who had a stem cell transplant for acute lymphoblastic leukemia, so the T cells may come from the graft donor. Each CDR3 is given with its conserved first and last residue. The D gene is left open where the match is weak. Expanded clones get a size class; other rows say once, few or many, or leave the size out.

j_call clone_size v_call d_call cdr3_aa cdr3_nt
TRBJ2-3 . TRBV5-1 TRBD2 CASSLETSGSGDTQYF TGCGCCAGCAGCTTGGAAACTAGCGGGTCTGGAGATACGCAGTATTTT
TRBJ2-3 . TRBV5-1 TRBD2 CASSLGAGTGDTQYF TGCGCCAGCAGCTTGGGAGCGGGAACAGGAGATACGCAGTATTTT
TRBJ2-7 few TRBV12-3/TRBV12-4 . CASSLFPGTGTYEQYF TGTGCCAGCAGTTTGTTCCCCGGGACTGGGACCTACGAGCAGTACTTC
TRBJ1-4 . TRBV7-9 . CASSLVTGTLAGKLFF TGTGCCAGCAGCTTAGTTACCGGGACCCTAGCCGGAAAACTGTTTTTT
TRBJ2-3 . TRBV12-3/TRBV12-4 TRBD1 CASSSWFDGDRGHGTQYF TGTGCCAGCAGTTCATGGTTCGATGGGGACAGGGGGCATGGTACGCAGTATTTT
TRBJ2-7 . TRBV5-1 TRBD2 CASSVGLAVTYEQYF TGCGCCAGCAGCGTCGGACTAGCGGTAACCTACGAGCAGTACTTC
TRBJ2-1 . TRBV27 . CASSRLADREGGEQFF TGTGCCAGCAGCCGATTGGCGGACAGGGAGGGTGGTGAGCAGTTCTTC
TRBJ2-7 . TRBV7-9 . CASRPRESLSEQYF TGTGCCAGCAGGCCTAGGGAGAGTCTAAGCGAGCAGTACTTC
TRBJ2-5 few TRBV25-1 . CASSWGKGLETQYF TGTGCCAGCAGTTGGGGGAAGGGGTTGGAGACCCAGTACTTC
TRBJ2-7 few TRBV7-6 . CASSPGTPKQRQYF TGTGCCAGCAGCCCCGGGACACCAAAACAAAGGCAGTACTTC
TRBJ2-2 few TRBV24-1 TRBD2 CATSVKGLARENTGELFF TGTGCCACCAGTGTTAAGGGACTAGCGAGAGAGAACACCGGGGAGCTGTTTTTT
TRBJ2-2 . TRBV20-1 TRBD2 CSARRSGRAGGELFF TGCAGTGCTCGCCGTAGCGGGAGGGCCGGCGGGGAGCTGTTTTTT
TRBJ1-6 few TRBV13 . CASSSPGGRVGSPLHF TGTGCCAGCAGCTCGCCGGGGGGCAGGGTGGGGTCACCCCTCCACTTT
TRBJ2-1 . TRBV5-4 TRBD2 CASSSLAGGWNEQFF TGTGCCAGCAGCTCACTAGCGGGAGGATGGAATGAGCAGTTCTTC
TRBJ2-5 many TRBV3-1 TRBD2 CASSQDPSGQETQYF TGTGCCAGCAGCCAAGATCCTAGCGGCCAAGAGACCCAGTACTTC
TRBJ1-1 . TRBV4-1 TRBD1 CASSHGTGGDTEAFF TGCGCCAGCAGCCACGGGACAGGGGGGGACACTGAAGCTTTCTTT
TRBJ2-5 once TRBV11-2 TRBD2 CASSLDSLLAGGETQYF TGTGCCAGCAGCTTAGACTCTCTACTAGCGGGAGGGGAGACCCAGTACTTC
TRBJ2-1 few TRBV5-6 TRBD2 CASSSPWTSGSDEQFF TGTGCCAGCAGCTCGCCGTGGACTAGCGGGAGCGATGAGCAGTTCTTC
TRBJ2-1 few TRBV24-1 TRBD1 CATSRTGGFNEQFF TGTGCCACCAGTCGGACAGGGGGCTTCAATGAGCAGTTCTTC
TRBJ2-2 few TRBV5-6 TRBD1 CASSRDRGRGTGELFF TGTGCCAGCAGCCGAGACAGGGGGCGCGGCACCGGGGAGCTGTTTTTT
TRBJ2-7 . TRBV18 . CASRPPDSGYEQYF TGTGCCAGCCGCCCCCCGGACAGTGGTTACGAGCAGTACTTC
TRBJ1-4 . TRBV6-2/TRBV6-3 . CASSKRQINEKLFF TGTGCCAGCAGCAAAAGACAGATTAATGAAAAACTGTTTTTT
TRBJ2-7 . TRBV30 . CAWSGLVLHEQYF TGTGCCTGGAGCGGCCTAGTACTCCACGAGCAGTACTTC
TRBJ2-7 few TRBV20-1 TRBD2 CSARELAGGPSYEQYF TGCAGTGCTAGAGAACTAGCGGGAGGGCCCTCCTACGAGCAGTACTTC
TRBJ1-2 few TRBV5-1 . CASSLGRARVLDGYTF TGCGCCAGCAGCTTGGGACGTGCGCGAGTCTTGGATGGCTACACCTTC
TRBJ2-3 once TRBV7-8 TRBD2 CASSLFPQAGGTDTQYF TGTGCCAGCAGCTTATTCCCGCAGGCGGGAGGAACAGATACGCAGTATTTT
TRBJ2-3 . TRBV7-2 . CASSSPLKGDSTDTQYF TGTGCCAGCAGCTCCCCCCTGAAGGGGGACAGCACAGATACGCAGTATTTT